This entry lists 17 T cell receptor beta chains sequenced from one sample in a study of human T cells and chemical hapten exposure. Researchers extracted total RNA from unfractionated whole blood. One entry per CDR3 protein results from TCRdb running MiXCR on the 5' RACE reads. The sample consists of 110,000 or so distinct CDR3 sequences, approximately 19% of them appearing once. All receptors come from a human donor in good health.

The chain employs TRBV5-5 and TRBJ2-1; D unresolved. Trimming shortened V by 1 base and J by 8 bases, and 7 bases separated the two germline ends. The CDR3 extends over 12 amino acids. Germline V gene sequence: CDR1 SGHKS, CDR2 YYEKEE (reference sequence). The CDR3 here is CASSLMSDEQFF. Written as DNA, the CDR3 is TGTGCCAGCAGCTTGATGTCCGATGAGCAGTTCTTC.

The chain links TRBV14 to TRBJ2-1, with TRBD1 as a possible D gene (6 bases). The CDR3 consists of 14 residues. Trimming removed 0 bases at V and 8 bases at J, with 11 bases between. The germline V gene has CDR1 SGHDN and CDR2 FVKESK. CDR3 loop: CASSQDWGLDEQFF. The CDR3 DNA follows: TGTGCCAGCAGCCAAGACTGGGGGCTCGATGAGCAGTTCTTC.

V is TRBV14 and J is TRBJ2-3; D ambiguous. Germline lookup yields CDR1 SGHDN and CDR2 FVKESK. The V and J ends lost 0 bases and 2 bases respectively, with 12 bases between them. CDR3 size: 16 residues. The CDR3 bases are TGTGCCAGCAGCCAAGATTCCCAGATCCTCACAGATACGCAGTATTTT. As protein: CASSQDSQILTDTQYF. The whole variable domain, remainder taken from reference TRBV14 and TRBJ2-3, is EAGVTQFPSHSVIEKGQTVTLRCDPISGHDNLYWYRRVMGKEIKFLLHFVKESKQDESGMPNNRFLAERTGGTYSTLKVQPAELEDSGVYFCASSQDSQILTDTQYFGPGTRLTVL.

The chain couples TRBV30 to TRBJ1-5; no clear D gene. V dropped 4 bases and J dropped 1 base, with 8 bases sitting between them. This CDR3 has 13 residues. The germline CDR1 and CDR2 sequences are GTSNPN and SVGIG (reference sequence). CDR3 sequence: CAWTEGSNQPQHF. DNA of the CDR3: TGTGCCTGGACGGAAGGGAGCAATCAGCCCCAGCATTTT.

The chain carries TRBV11-2 and TRBJ2-5; D perhaps matches TRBD2 (6 bases). Trimming cost V 4 bases and J 2 bases, with 17 bases left between them. The germline CDR1 and CDR2 sequences are SGHAT and FQNNGV. The CDR3 spans 16 residues. This chain's CDR3 is CASSSSAGYRQETQYF. The CDR3 nucleotides are TGTGCCAGCAGCTCGAGTGCGGGATATCGACAAGAGACCCAGTACTTC.

V and J are TRBV6-1 and TRBJ2-1; possible D gene TRBD1, 6 bases. The CDR3 covers 18 residues. Germline CDR1 is MNHNS and CDR2 is SASEGT. Between the trimmed V and J ends, which lost 4 bases and 3 bases, there was a span of 22 bases. The CDR3 region is CASSAHRVRDSVYNEQFF. Written as DNA, the CDR3 is TGTGCCAGCAGTGCCCACAGGGTGCGAGACTCGGTCTACAATGAGCAGTTCTTC.

This clonotype was recorded a few times. The chain recombines TRBV28 with TRBJ2-5; no definite D call. Germline V lookup: CDR1 MDHEN, CDR2 SYDVKM. Trimming took 6 bases from V and 2 from J, leaving 13 bases between them. The length of the CDR3 is 14 residues. CDR3 nucleotides: TGTGCCAGCAGCCTCCCAGGTACTCAAGAGACCCAGTACTTC. It specifies CASSLPGTQETQYF.

The V and J genes are TRBV27 and TRBJ2-1; 7 bases align to TRBD2. The CDR3 consists of 15 residues. V lost 2 bases to trimming and J lost 2 bases; unmatched junction nucleotides: 3. The germline V gene has CDR1 MNHEY and CDR2 SMNVEV (reference sequence). The CDR3 DNA is TGTGCCAGCAGTTTAGCGGGAGCCCCCTACAATGAGCAGTTCTTC. Translation: CASSLAGAPYNEQFF.

As to this clonotype: An end of the junction differs from the germline gene, which may be a read error. The chain uses TRBV11-2 and TRBJ1-1; maybe TRBD1 (6 bases). CDR1 and CDR2 (germline): SGHAT, FQNNGV. This CDR3 is built from 15 residues. CDR3 protein: CASSLERRGRTEAFF. The CDR3, as DNA: TGTGCCAGCAGCCTAGAGCGCAGGGGACGCACTGAAGCTTTCTTT.

V usage is TRBV28 and J usage is TRBJ2-4; D is perhaps TRBD1 or TRBD2 (6 bases each). V lost 6 bases to trimming and J lost 11 bases, with 14 bases between them. CDR1 is MDHEN and CDR2 is SYDVKM in the germline V gene. The CDR3 extends over 12 amino acids. This CDR3 is CASRWGRGLQYF. The CDR3 nucleotides read TGTGCCAGCAGATGGGGTCGGGGGCTTCAGTACTTC.

This clonotype came up a few times. The V gene is TRBV5-5, the J gene TRBJ2-3; perhaps TRBD2 as D (6 bases). Germline values: CDR1 SGHKS, CDR2 YYEKEE (reference sequence). V shed 2 bases and J shed 0 bases, with 13 bases lying between them. CDR3 length equals 16 residues. CDR3 in DNA: TGTGCCAGCAGCTTAAGGCTGGGGGGAAGCACAGATACGCAGTATTTT. Its protein is CASSLRLGGSTDTQYF.

This clonotype was detected only a few times. The chain joins TRBV5-1 to TRBJ2-3, with unresolved D. In germline, CDR1 is SGHRS, CDR2 YFSETQ. The ends were cut back, 5 bases at V and 4 bases at J, with 11 bases in the middle. The CDR3 has 13 residues. The CDR3 DNA reads as TGCGCCAGCAGAGCGCCGGTGGCAGATACGCAGTATTTT. Its translation: CASRAPVADTQYF.

This clonotype has only a few counts. The V and J genes are TRBV3-1 and TRBJ2-1; D remains ambiguous. CDR1 is LGHDT and CDR2 is YNNKEL in the germline V gene (reference sequence). The V end was cut by 0 bases, the J end by 7 bases, with 7 bases between. The CDR3 contains 13 residues. The CDR3 protein is CASSQDRGNEQFF. The CDR3 bases are TGTGCCAGCAGCCAAGATCGTGGGAATGAGCAGTTCTTC.

The sample holds a few counts of this clonotype. This chain uses TRBV4-2 with TRBJ1-2, with 10 bases identical to TRBD1. This CDR3 has 16 residues. V dropped 0 bases and J dropped 4; count of bases not matched to a gene: 5. CDR1 LGHNA and CDR2 YNFKEQ come from the germline V gene. The CDR3 reads CASSQEKTGGIYGYTF. The CDR3 bases are TGTGCCAGCAGCCAAGAAAAGACAGGGGGCATCTATGGCTACACCTTC.

The rearrangement links TRBV6-5 to TRBJ1-5, with no clear D. The CDR3 length is 12 residues. Germline CDR1 and CDR2: MNHEY and SVGAGI. With 5 bases removed from V and 0 bases from J, the gap between germline ends came to 2 bases. The CDR3, as DNA: TGTGCCAGCAGTACTAGCAATCAGCCCCAGCATTTT. Translating gives CASSTSNQPQHF.

V usage is TRBV3-1 and J usage is TRBJ2-7; 10 bases match TRBD2. CDR1 and CDR2 (germline): LGHDT, YNNKEL (reference sequence). Germline trimming cut 3 bases from V and 6 bases from J; bases unmatched to any gene: 8. The CDR3 length is 15 residues. CDR3 protein: CASSHLLAGEVEQYF. CDR3 coding DNA: TGTGCCAGCAGCCACCTCCTAGCGGGAGAAGTCGAGCAGTACTTC.

This clonotype was seen a handful of times. J is TRBJ2-3 and V is TRBV5-1; 9 positions match TRBD2. The CDR3 is made up of 17 amino acids. J was trimmed by 1 base and V by 0 bases; bases with no gene match: 6. In germline, CDR1 is SGHRS, CDR2 YFSETQ. In nucleotides, the CDR3 is TGCGCCAGCAGCTTGGTTTTGGCTAGCGGGGGCACAGATACGCAGTATTTT. The encoded protein is CASSLVLASGGTDTQYF.